This T cell receptor beta chain was recorded in a study of T cells after yellow fever vaccination. Study-level information: Fractions with few cells were prepared using SMART-Seq v4 Ultra Low Input. General study points: Compared with primary, the secondary response was weaker and peaked at day 5, not 15. A small proportion of clonotypes was detected in both the CD4 and CD8 compartments. Abundant bulk-derived clonotypes could contaminate FACS-sorted repertoires.

TCRdb passed the 5' RACE reads through MiXCR, listing each CDR3 protein once. The repertoire holds about 330,000 distinct CDR3 sequences, with about 7.8% as singletons. The CDR3 is 16 amino acids. Losses at the gene ends were 4 bases for V and 5 bases for J; bases not matched to a gene: 8. Germline CDR1 reads SGHNT; CDR2 reads YYREEE (reference sequence). This clonotype has at least ten counts. Its matching antigen is unknown. Sequencing used PBMCs, obtained approximately 40 days after the first yellow fever vaccination. This chain uses TRBV5-4 with TRBJ2-1, with 11 bases lining up with TRBD2. The sequence was obtained from a young man who received the YFV17D yellow fever vaccine. CDR3 in DNA: TGTGCCAGCAGCACCCCGACTAGCGGGGAAGACAATGAGCAGTTCTTC. This codes for CASSTPTSGEDNEQFF.